The 16 T cell receptor beta chains presented below share a single source sample, sequenced in a study of T cells in Graves' hyperthyroidism and ophthalmopathy. RNA transcripts yielded amplified TCR beta CDR3 regions. An initial round of RT-PCR targeting the TCR CDR3 relied on the HTBI primer set. TCRdb redid the calling of the multiplex PCR reads with MiXCR, one entry per CDR3 protein. The top ten hold more than 8.5% of the sample, which has hundreds of thousands of distinct CDR3 sequences, around 15% seen once. Sample: blood. The receptors were sampled from a woman aged 18-29 years with Graves' hyperthyroidism.

This chain joins TRBV11-2 and TRBJ2-7, with D possibly TRBD2 on 6 matching bases. Germline V gives CDR1 SGHAT, CDR2 FQNNGV. There are 16 residues in the CDR3. V was cut by 0 bases and J by 5 bases, with 17 bases left in between. The CDR3 spells CASSLDIGGTLHEQYF. CDR3 nucleotide sequence: TGTGCCAGCAGCTTAGATATAGGCGGGACCCTACACGAGCAGTACTTC.

This clonotype was counted at least ten times. CDR3 nucleotide sequence: TGTGCCAGCAGCTTGGGTGTCGGTCAGCCCCAGCATTTT. The encoded protein is CASSLGVGQPQHF. The genes are TRBV5-6 and TRBJ1-5, with unresolved D. Germline V CDR1 and CDR2: SGHDT, YYEEEE. V lost 0 bases, J lost 6 bases, and 7 bases lay in between. The CDR3 has 13 amino acids.

The chain is built from TRBV19 and TRBJ2-7; the D gene could be TRBD1 or TRBD2 (5 bases each). CDR3 length equals 13 residues. CDR1 is LNHDA, CDR2 SQIVND, per germline (reference sequence). V gave up 10 bases and J gave up 3 bases, with 16 bases separating them. The CDR3 region has the DNA TGTGCCACCCGACCGGCAGGGAGCTACGAGCAGTACTTC. It encodes CATRPAGSYEQYF.

A note on this clonotype: With a much larger clone just one base away, this may be a read error. The chain uses TRBV3-1 and TRBJ2-1; the match to TRBD2 covers 7 bases. Per the germline V gene, CDR1 is LGHDT and CDR2 is YNNKEL (reference sequence). This CDR3 region has 17 residues. CDR3 loop: CVSSQLGWTSISDEQFF. In DNA form, the CDR3 reads TGTGTCAGCAGCCAATTGGGTTGGACTAGTATTAGCGATGAGCAGTTCTTC.

V usage is TRBV9 and J usage is TRBJ2-1, with 8 bases that match TRBD2. Germline-derived CDR1 and CDR2 are SGDLS and YYNGEE. Unmatched junction bases numbered 6, after V lost 3 bases and J lost 1 base. The CDR3 is 16 amino acids. CDR3 bases: TGTGCCAGCAGCGAGACTACTAGCGGTTCCTACAATGAGCAGTTCTTC. It translates to CASSETTSGSYNEQFF.

This clonotype appeared a few times. The chain is built from TRBV4-3 and TRBJ2-7; TRBD1 matches 7 bases. Germline V gene lookup returns CDR1 LGHNA and CDR2 YSLEER. CDR3 size: 16 residues. Germline trimming cut 4 bases from V and 0 bases from J; bases unmatched to any gene: 9. The CDR3 coding sequence is TGCGCCAGCAGCCTATACAGGGGAGAGGGCTCCTACGAGCAGTACTTC. Amino acids: CASSLYRGEGSYEQYF.

Ten or more counts support this clonotype. V is TRBV20-1 and J is TRBJ1-2; D might be TRBD1 (6 bases). Trimming removed 5 bases at V and 4 bases at J, with 11 bases between. The CDR3 is 12 residues long. Germline-derived CDR1 and CDR2 are DFQATT and SNEGSKA (reference sequence). The CDR3 region has the DNA TGCAGTGCTTTGGACAGCCCCTATGGCTACACCTTC. This sequence encodes CSALDSPYGYTF.

This clonotype was picked up many times. This chain links TRBV20-1 with TRBJ2-3, with D possibly TRBD1 on 6 matching bases. The CDR3 loop spans 14 amino acids. V gave up 6 bases and J gave up 5 bases, with 18 bases separating them. The germline V gene encodes CDR1 DFQATT and CDR2 SNEGSKA (reference sequence). The CDR3 sequence is CSARIWTVEDTQYF. The DNA of the CDR3 is TGCAGTGCCAGAATTTGGACAGTAGAAGATACGCAGTATTTT.

This clonotype was detected a few times. The chain carries TRBV19 and TRBJ2-1; 10 bases map to TRBD1. Germline V gene sequence: CDR1 LNHDA, CDR2 SQIVND (reference sequence). V shed 1 base, J shed 2 bases, and the junction held 2 bases outside the gene matches. This CDR3 is 16 amino acids long. The CDR3 sequence: CASSIGTGGTYNEQFF. The CDR3 DNA reads TGTGCCAGTAGTATAGGGACAGGGGGGACCTACAATGAGCAGTTCTTC. The whole variable domain, remainder taken from reference TRBV19 and TRBJ2-1, is DGGITQSPKYLFRKEGQNVTLSCEQNLNHDAMYWYRQDPGQGLRLIYYSQIVNDFQKGDIAEGYSVSREKKESFPLTVTSAQKNPTAFYLCASSIGTGGTYNEQFFGPGTRLTVL.

Details on this clonotype: A read error may explain this, as a much larger clone is one base away. As the CDR3 is not closed by the conserved phenylalanine or tryptophan, this likely results from a read error. This chain uses TRBV2 with TRBJ2-5; TRBD2 agrees at 11 bases. Germline CDR1 SNHLY, CDR2 FYNNEI. V lost 3 bases and J lost 6; bases outside the gene matches: 3. This CDR3 comprises 14 residues. This CDR3 reads CASSDTSGRKTQYS. For the CDR3, the DNA is TGTGCCAGCAGTGACACTAGCGGGAGAAAGACCCAGTACTCC.

This clonotype was recorded many times. This sequence joins TRBV18 and TRBJ2-3, with 9 bases fitting TRBD2. The CDR3 loop spans 16 amino acids. The germline V gene has CDR1 KGHSH and CDR2 LQKENI. With V trimmed by 5 bases and J by 3 bases, 9 bases remained unmatched. DNA for the CDR3: TGTGCCAGCTCAGAAATAGCGGGAGCCTCGACAGATACGCAGTATTTT. This codes for CASSEIAGASTDTQYF.

J is TRBJ2-7 and V is TRBV7-9; TRBD1 is a possible D gene (8 bases). The CDR3 has 14 residues. Germline V gene lookup returns CDR1 SEHNR and CDR2 FQNEAQ (reference sequence). V lost 4 bases and J 7 bases, leaving 17 bases between the germline ends. The CDR3 region is CASSSQGGKGEQYF. CDR3 sequence (DNA): TGTGCCAGCAGCTCACAGGGGGGGAAGGGGGAGCAGTACTTC.

This clonotype was detected only a few times. The chain combines TRBV7-2 with TRBJ1-4; no clear D gene. This CDR3 is built from 15 residues. The germline V gene encodes CDR1 SGHTA and CDR2 FQGNSA. Trimming took 5 bases from V and 4 from J, leaving 14 bases between them. The CDR3 here is CASSRSVTLNEKLFF. The CDR3 DNA reads TGTGCCAGCAGCCGCTCGGTGACCCTTAATGAAAAACTGTTTTTT. Supplemented by reference TRBV7-2 and TRBJ1-4, the full variable domain reads GAGVSQSPSNKVTEKGKDVELRCDPISGHTALYWYRQSLGQGLEFLIYFQGNSAPDKSGLPSDRFSAERTGGSVSTLTIQRTQQEDSAVYLCASSRSVTLNEKLFFGSGTQLSVL.

The CDR3 DNA sequence: TGTGCCAGTAGTAGGTTCGCGGGAGACACCGGGGAGCTGTTTTTT. Protein sequence: CASSRFAGDTGELFF. The V gene is TRBV19, the J gene TRBJ2-2, with TRBD2 matching over 7 bases. Losses at the gene ends were 4 bases for V and 3 bases for J; bases not matched to a gene: 5. There are 15 residues in the CDR3. Germline loops: CDR1 LNHDA, CDR2 SQIVND (reference sequence).

This clonotype occurred many times. CDR3 loop: CSARSTAPTNTQYF. The DNA for the CDR3 is TGCAGTGCTAGATCGACAGCGCCAACGAATACGCAGTATTTT. The chain is built from TRBV20-1 and TRBJ2-3; D is perhaps TRBD1 (5 bases). This CDR3 comprises 14 residues. The V gene lost 2 bases and the J gene lost 7 bases, with 16 bases spanning the gap. Looked up from germline, CDR1 is DFQATT and CDR2 is SNEGSKA (reference sequence).

In its sample, this clonotype was seen many times. This chain uses TRBV20-1 with TRBJ2-7; 9 nucleotides line up with TRBD1. The length of the CDR3 is 15 residues. Trimming removed 4 bases from V and 1 base from J; junction bases left unmatched: 8. Germline CDR1 and CDR2: DFQATT and SNEGSKA (reference sequence). CDR3 residues: CSATKTGGASYEQYF. Written as DNA, the CDR3 is TGCAGTGCTACCAAAACAGGGGGCGCATCCTACGAGCAGTACTTC.